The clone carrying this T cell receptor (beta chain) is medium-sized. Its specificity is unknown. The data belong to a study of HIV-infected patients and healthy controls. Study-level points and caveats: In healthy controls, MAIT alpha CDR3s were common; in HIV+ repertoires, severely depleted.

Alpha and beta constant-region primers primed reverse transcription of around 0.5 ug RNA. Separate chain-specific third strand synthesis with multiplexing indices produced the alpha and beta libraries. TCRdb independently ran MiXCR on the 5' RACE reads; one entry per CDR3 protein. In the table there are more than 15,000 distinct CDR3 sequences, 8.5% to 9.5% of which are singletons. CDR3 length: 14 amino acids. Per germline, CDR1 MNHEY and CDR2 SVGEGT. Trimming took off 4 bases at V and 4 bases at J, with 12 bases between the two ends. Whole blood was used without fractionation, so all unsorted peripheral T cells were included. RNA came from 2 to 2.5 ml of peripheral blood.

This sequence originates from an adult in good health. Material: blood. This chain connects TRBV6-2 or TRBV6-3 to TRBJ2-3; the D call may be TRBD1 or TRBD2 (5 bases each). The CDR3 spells CASSSSSGPDTQYF. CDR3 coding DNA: TGTGCCAGCAGTTCCTCGTCGGGACCAGATACGCAGTATTTT.